This T cell receptor beta chain was obtained from a study of response to subunit inactivated influenza vaccine. TCRdb analysed the RT-PCR reads with MiXCR anew, one entry per CDR3 protein. The sample yields more than 450,000 distinct CDR3 sequences, roughly 10% seen once. V shed 5 bases, J shed 5 bases, and the junction held 11 bases outside the gene matches. The CDR3 totals 15 residues. This clonotype has only a few counts. These same records also appear under a second study, on T cells expressing NK-cell markers. From that second work: Making the TCR beta cDNA relied on 5'RACE template switching with UMIs. Seven sequenced donors out of eight were HCMV-seropositive, one seronegative. In four donors, dominant clonotypes made up 28.3-60.1% of CD3+CD56-NKG2C+ cells.

Sequenced material: PBMCs from blood, taken on the day of vaccination. The receptor was isolated from a man between 50 and 59 years old who received an inactivated influenza vaccine. This chain links TRBV12-3 or TRBV12-4 with TRBJ1-2; 7 nucleotides match TRBD1. The CDR3 sequence: CASSLLTGKPYGYTF. CDR3 nucleotides: TGTGCCAGCAGTCTTTTGACAGGGAAGCCTTATGGCTACACCTTC.